A single T cell receptor (beta chain) is shown here with its context. Its antigen is currently unknown. CDR3 size: 14 residues. V was clipped by 4 bases and J by 8 bases, with 14 bases between them. Germline V gives CDR1 MNHEY, CDR2 SVGEGT. Expansion with viral peptide pools was applied to antigen-specific CD4+ T cells by the ViraFEST assay prior to sequencing. It was after approximately 11 days of culture that CD4+ T cells were isolated. As their vaccination, participants received two doses of either BNT162b2 or mRNA-1273. Vaccine recipients lacked prior SARS-CoV-2 infection and had negative nucleocapsid antibodies. A half-volume exchange with IL-2 medium occurred on days 3 and 7. This record comes from a study of vaccination effects on CD4 cells after COVID-19. General observations from the study: Marked clonal contraction of both clone types appeared late after vaccination.

Profiled with immunoSEQ multiplex PCR; TCRdb holds only in-frame clones, not every one. The data show 30,000 to 40,000 clones, approximately 75% seen once. The clonotype was recovered from a human donor who received a COVID-19 vaccine. The V and J genes are TRBV6-2 or TRBV6-3 and TRBJ1-4; D may be TRBD1 (6 bases). The material was CD4+ T cells from PBMCs cultured with HCoV-229E spike peptides, obtained after COVID-19 vaccination. The CDR3 is CASSWGGSKEKLFF. CDR3 bases: TGTGCCAGCAGTTGGGGGGGCTCGAAAGAAAAACTGTTTTTT.